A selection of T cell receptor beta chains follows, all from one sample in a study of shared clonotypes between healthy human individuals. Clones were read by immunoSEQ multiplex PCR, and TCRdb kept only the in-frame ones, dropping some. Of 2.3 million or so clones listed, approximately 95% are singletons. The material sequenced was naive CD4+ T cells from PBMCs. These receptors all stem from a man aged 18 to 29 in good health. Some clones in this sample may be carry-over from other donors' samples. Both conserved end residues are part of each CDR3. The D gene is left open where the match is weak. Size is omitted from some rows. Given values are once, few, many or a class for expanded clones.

TGTGCCAGCAGTGTTTCCGGTCACGAGCAGCCCCAGCATTTT	CASSVSGHEQPQHF	TRBV6-1	TRBJ1-5	.	.
TGTGCCAGCAGTTCGTCGTCGATTAACTATGGCTACACCTTC	CASSSSSINYGYTF	TRBV28	TRBJ1-2	.	.
TGTGCCAGCAGCTTAGCGGCGGCGGTCGGGGAGCTGTTTTTT	CASSLAAAVGELFF	TRBV7-9	TRBJ2-2	.	.
TGTGCCAGCAGCCCCCGGACAGGAGACCTCCAAGAGACCCAGTACTTC	CASSPRTGDLQETQYF	TRBV7-2	TRBJ2-5	.	TRBD1
TGCGCCAGCAGCCAACGACAGAACCGCTATGGCTACACCTTC	CASSQRQNRYGYTF	TRBV4-3	TRBJ1-2	.	.
TGTGCCAGCAGCGAAGCGGGAGGGGACTACAATGAGCAGTTCTTC	CASSEAGGDYNEQFF	TRBV2	TRBJ2-1	once	TRBD2
TGTGCCAGCTCACCACTAGGTCGGGGCACAGATACGCAGTATTTT	CASSPLGRGTDTQYF	TRBV18	TRBJ2-3	.	.
TGTGCCAGCAGCGTAGGTGTACCCTCCTACAATGAGCAGTTCTTC	CASSVGVPSYNEQFF	TRBV9	TRBJ2-1	.	.
TGCGCCAGCAGCCAAGACCCGGGACCCTCTAGGGAGCAGTACTTC	CASSQDPGPSREQYF	TRBV4-1	TRBJ2-7	.	.
TGTGCCAGCAGTTTGGACAGGGGCCGCAATCAGCCCCAGCATTTT	CASSLDRGRNQPQHF	TRBV2	TRBJ1-5	.	TRBD1
TGCGCCAGCAGCCAAGATCTGAAAGTTTTTTTGTCTACTCGGGGTGGCTACACCTTC	CASSQDLKVFLSTRGGYTF	TRBV4-1	TRBJ1-2	.	.
TGTGCCAGCACCGGGACCCAATGGTCTCGCAATCAGCCCCAGCATTTT	CASTGTQWSRNQPQHF	TRBV6-4	TRBJ1-5	.	.
TGTGCCAGCAGCCACCCGGGGGGCACAGATACGCAGTATTTT	CASSHPGGTDTQYF	TRBV7-9	TRBJ2-3	.	.
TGTGCCAGTAGTTTATCGGCAAGGAATTCACCCCTCCACTTT	CASSLSARNSPLHF	TRBV19	TRBJ1-6	.	.
TGCGCCAGCAGCCCGACAGGTTTCGATGAGCAGTTCTTC	CASSPTGFDEQFF	TRBV5-1	TRBJ2-1	once	.
TGTGCCAGCAGCCCTCGGGGGGGGAACGAGCAGTACTTC	CASSPRGGNEQYF	TRBV6-6	TRBJ2-7	.	TRBD2
TGTGCCAGCACCACAAGGGGGCGCATCAACGAGCAGTACTTC	CASTTRGRINEQYF	TRBV5-6	TRBJ2-7	once	TRBD1
TGTGCCAGCAGCTTAAATCCAGGGGTCTACGAGCAGTACTTC	CASSLNPGVYEQYF	TRBV7-3	TRBJ2-7	.	.
TGCGCCAGCAGGATCGACAGGAACACTGAAGCTTTCTTT	CASRIDRNTEAFF	TRBV5-1	TRBJ1-1	.	.
TGTGCCAGCAGCTTAGCTCGGCAGGGGGCCTACAATGAGCAGTTCTTC	CASSLARQGAYNEQFF	TRBV7-9	TRBJ2-1	.	TRBD1
TGTGCCAGCAGCCGGGCTCCCTGGACTGAAGCTTTCTTT	CASSRAPWTEAFF	TRBV9	TRBJ1-1	few	.
TGTGCCAGCAGCTACCAGGGAGGCCCGGCGGGGAATGAGCAGTTCTTC	CASSYQGGPAGNEQFF	TRBV9	TRBJ2-1	.	.
TGTGCCAGCAGTGCGCTGCTGAGGGCCACAGATACGCAGTATTTT	CASSALLRATDTQYF	TRBV2	TRBJ2-3	.	.
TGTGCCAGCAGCTTAACAGGGTACACCGGGGAGCTGTTTTTT	CASSLTGYTGELFF	TRBV11-2	TRBJ2-2	.	.
TGCGCCAGCAGCAATACATACGAGCAGTACTTC	CASSNTYEQYF	TRBV5-1	TRBJ2-7	.	.
TGTGCCAGCACCACCGGGACTCTCGGAGGGAATGAGCAGTTCTTC	CASTTGTLGGNEQFF	TRBV28	TRBJ2-1	.	.
TGTGCCAGCAGTTTCTACAGGGTCACCGGGGAGCTGTTTTTT	CASSFYRVTGELFF	TRBV28	TRBJ2-2	.	.
TGTGCCAGTAGTTCCACTAGCGGGACTCAAGAGACCCAGTACTTC	CASSSTSGTQETQYF	TRBV19	TRBJ2-5	.	TRBD2
TGTGCCAGCAGTTCCCCGGGGGGGGCCGTCAGAGACAATGAGCAGTTCTTC	CASSSPGGAVRDNEQFF	TRBV28	TRBJ2-1	once	TRBD2
TGCGCCAGCAGCTTGAAGGTGGGACAGGGAAGTTGGGAAAATCAGCCCCAGCATTTT	CASSLKVGQGSWENQPQHF	TRBV5-1	TRBJ1-5	.	TRBD1
TGTGCCAGCAGCACGGGACAGGGGTTTGAAAAACTGTTTTTT	CASSTGQGFEKLFF	TRBV7-9	TRBJ1-4	.	TRBD1
TGTGCCAGCAGTGATGCGGTTGGTGATCAGCCCCAGCATTTT	CASSDAVGDQPQHF	TRBV2	TRBJ1-5	.	.
TGTGCCAGCAGTTTAACGGGGGCCGGCTATGGCTACACCTTC	CASSLTGAGYGYTF	TRBV27	TRBJ1-2	.	.
TGCGCCAGCAGCTTGGCCGGGGGAGAGAGACTGTTTTTT	CASSLAGGERLFF	TRBV5-1	TRBJ1-4	.	.
TGTGCCAGCAGCCCGGGGGGGCAGGGTGCTCCAAGTGAGACCCAGTACTTC	CASSPGGQGAPSETQYF	TRBV5-4	TRBJ2-5	.	TRBD2
TGTGCCAGCAGTTCTGACAGGGAGGCTGAAGCTTTCTTT	CASSSDREAEAFF	TRBV2	TRBJ1-1	few	TRBD1
TGTGCCAGCAGCGCAGGGGGCGCGCGTATCTATGGCTACACCTTC	CASSAGGARIYGYTF	TRBV2	TRBJ1-2	.	TRBD1
TGTGCCAGCAGCTTGACAGGGTGGGAGACCCAGTACTTC	CASSLTGWETQYF	TRBV7-2	TRBJ2-5	.	TRBD1
TGTGCCAGCAGATCGACTAGCGTTGCAGATACGCAGTATTTT	CASRSTSVADTQYF	TRBV6-1	TRBJ2-3	once	TRBD2
TGTGCCAGCTCCCCTCAGGGTTTTGTCAGTGCGGGCGAAGCTTTCTTT	CASSPQGFVSAGEAFF	TRBV19	TRBJ1-1	.	.
TGTGCCAGCAGCTCGCTGCTGAACACCGGGGAGCTGTTTTTT	CASSSLLNTGELFF	TRBV7-9	TRBJ2-2	.	.
TGTGCCAGCAGCCAAGACGTTCGGAGCGGGAGGGGGTCCTACAATGAGCAGTTCTTC	CASSQDVRSGRGSYNEQFF	TRBV14	TRBJ2-1	.	TRBD2
TGTGCCAGCAGCTTATTTAGCGGGGACAATGAGCAGTTCTTC	CASSLFSGDNEQFF	TRBV7-2	TRBJ2-1	.	TRBD2
TGTGCCAGCAGTGAGTTCGGGGAGACCCAGTACTTC	CASSEFGETQYF	TRBV2	TRBJ2-5	.	.
TGTGCCAGCCAGACAGGGGCGAAAGCCAAAAACATTCAGTACTTC	CASQTGAKAKNIQYF	TRBV28	TRBJ2-4	.	TRBD1
TGCGCCAGCAGCTTGGGGACAGGGGCCTCTGGAAACACCATATATTTT	CASSLGTGASGNTIYF	TRBV5-1	TRBJ1-3	.	TRBD1
TGTGCCAGCAGCCCTGAAGGACAGGCAGACCAAGAGACCCAGTACTTC	CASSPEGQADQETQYF	TRBV28	TRBJ2-5	.	TRBD1
TGTGCCAGCAGTTACGCCGTCACTGAAGCTTTCTTT	CASSYAVTEAFF	TRBV6-5	TRBJ1-1	.	.
TGTGCCAGCAGGATATCGGGAGAGACCCAGTACTTC	CASRISGETQYF	TRBV6-1	TRBJ2-5	.	.
TGTGCCACCAGCCCGAGACAGGGAAAGGGGTACGAGCAGTACTTC	CATSPRQGKGYEQYF	TRBV15	TRBJ2-7	.	TRBD1
TGTGCCAGCAGCGTAGTTGCCGGGGAGGCTGAGCAGTTCTTC	CASSVVAGEAEQFF	TRBV9	TRBJ2-1	.	.
TGCGCCAGCAGCCAGGGACGGTCAAATCAGCCCCAGCATTTT	CASSQGRSNQPQHF	TRBV4-3	TRBJ1-5	.	.
TGTGCCAGCTCAGATCTGGATACGCAGTATTTT	CASSDLDTQYF	TRBV18	TRBJ2-3	.	.
TGCAGCACAGGACAGAATATTAACTATGGCTACACCTTC	CSTGQNINYGYTF	TRBV29-1	TRBJ1-2	.	.
TGTGCCAGCAGCCCCGCAAGGAGGGCCGAGCAGTACTTC	CASSPARRAEQYF	TRBV5-4	TRBJ2-7	.	.
TGTGCCAGCAGCCTTGGGAGAACTAGCACAGATACGCAGTATTTT	CASSLGRTSTDTQYF	TRBV14	TRBJ2-3	once	.
TGCGCCAGCAGCTCTCCGGGGGCCTACGAGCAGTACTTC	CASSSPGAYEQYF	TRBV5-1	TRBJ2-7	.	.
TGTGCCAGTAGTCCGAAGGGATACACAGGGCTGGATTTT	CASSPKGYTGLDF	TRBV19	TRBJ1-4	few	.